This entry lists 16 T cell receptor beta chains sequenced from one sample in a study of CD8+CD57+ T cells in acquired aplastic anemia. Profiles of TCR beta VDJ and CDR3 were generated from a genomic DNA template. TCRdb re-analysed the reads in MiXCR, keeping a single row per CDR3 protein. The sample lists more than 150,000 distinct CDR3 sequences, around 50% occurring once. Those patients picked for sequencing had displayed CD8+CD57+ cell expansion on flow cytometry. Sample: sorted CD4+, CD8+, or CD8+CD57+ T cells (not recorded which) from PBMCs. Every receptor here comes from a human donor with aplastic anemia.

The chain carries TRBV20-1 and TRBJ2-3, with D possibly matching TRBD2 (6 bases). CDR1 and CDR2 from the germline V gene are DFQATT and SNEGSKA (reference sequence). The CDR3 has 14 residues. V was clipped by 5 bases and J by 1 base, with 13 bases between them. The CDR3 loop reads CSAAPGGGTDTQYF. Here the CDR3 DNA reads TGCAGTGCTGCCCCTGGCGGGGGCACAGATACGCAGTATTTT.

The chain couples TRBV5-5 to TRBJ1-5; unclear D gene. Germline V gives CDR1 SGHKS, CDR2 YYEKEE (reference sequence). The V gene lost 1 base and the J gene lost 11 bases, with 22 bases spanning the gap. This CDR3 spans 16 amino acids. Written as DNA, the CDR3 is TGTGCCAGCAGCTTGCGGTTCTTCCCGGACCAATCAGCCCAGCATTTT. Translation gives CASSLRFFPDQSAQHF.

This chain joins TRBV20-1 and TRBJ1-4; no clear D gene. Germline V gene sequence: CDR1 DFQATT, CDR2 SNEGSKA (reference sequence). Trimming removed 4 bases at V and 7 bases at J, with 7 bases between. The CDR3 runs 11 residues. The CDR3 nucleotides read TGCAGTGCTAATCCTCTTGAAAAACTGTTTTTT. Translation gives CSANPLEKLFF.

The chain carries TRBV19 and TRBJ2-7, with 7 bases identical to TRBD2. The closer fit of TRBJ2-1 to the DNA end suggests the J call may be wrong. The length of the CDR3 is 16 residues. Germline CDR1 and CDR2: LNHDA and SQIVND (reference sequence). CDR3 nucleotide sequence: TGTGCCAGTAGCTCTGACGGCGGGGGCTCCTACAATGAGCAGTTCTTC. As protein: CASSSDGGGSYNEQFF.

This clonotype was observed at least ten times. This sequence joins TRBV2 and TRBJ2-2; 9 positions match TRBD1. This CDR3 has 15 residues. Germline lookup yields CDR1 SNHLY and CDR2 FYNNEI. The junction had 9 bases not matched to a gene; V was cut back by 6 bases and J by 7 bases. The CDR3 here is CASSEHRGQGGELFF. In nucleotides, the CDR3 is TGTGCCAGCAGCGAACACAGGGGGCAAGGCGGGGAGCTGTTTTTT.

This clonotype has a handful of counts. The V call is TRBV4-2, the J call TRBJ2-7; D call uncertain. The germline V and J ends were trimmed by 3 bases and 0 bases, with 15 bases remaining between them. CDR1 is LGHNA and CDR2 is YNFKEQ in the germline V gene. CDR3 size: 16 residues. CDR3 amino acids: CASSHGRDLSSYEQYF. CDR3 bases: TGTGCCAGCAGCCATGGACGCGACCTGAGCTCCTACGAGCAGTACTTC.

The chain carries TRBV19 and TRBJ2-7; D gene unclear. V was pared by 1 base and J by 0 bases, with 10 bases between. Germline V gene lookup returns CDR1 LNHDA and CDR2 SQIVND (reference sequence). The length of the CDR3 is 15 residues. CDR3 amino acids: CASSIGAGPSYEQYF. As DNA, the CDR3 is TGTGCCAGTAGTATAGGGGCCGGGCCCTCCTACGAGCAGTACTTC.

The sample holds a few counts of this clonotype. V and J are TRBV29-1 and TRBJ1-2; D is undetermined. CDR3 length equals 13 residues. The V gene's germline CDR1 is SQVTM and CDR2 ANQGSEA. The V end lost 3 bases, the J end lost 5 bases, and 13 bases lay between the germline ends. The CDR3 sequence is CSVEDSMGYGYTF. CDR3 nucleotide sequence: TGCAGCGTTGAGGACTCTATGGGGTATGGCTACACCTTC.

This clonotype was counted a few times. This chain connects TRBV9 to TRBJ1-2, with 10 bases that match TRBD1. After removal of 1 base from V and 7 bases from J, the junction contained 10 bases not matched to a gene. Germline V gene data show CDR1 as SGDLS and CDR2 as YYNGEE. The CDR3 length is 16 residues. Written as DNA, the CDR3 is TGTGCCAGCAGCGTATGGGCGGGACAGGGGAATGGTGGCTACACCTTC. Translation: CASSVWAGQGNGGYTF.

This clonotype was found once. A much larger clone is a single base away; this may be a read error. This CDR3 is CSSGGANTGELFF. The CDR3 nucleotides read TGCTCCAGCGGGGGGGCGAACACCGGGGAGCTGTTTTTT. The chain links TRBV5-1 to TRBJ2-2; 10 nucleotides agree with TRBD2. Germline assignment: CDR1 SGHRS and CDR2 YFSETQ. CDR3 length equals 13 residues.

In its sample, this clonotype was seen a few times. The chain has TRBV5-4 and TRBJ2-7, with TRBD1 identical over 7 bases. The CDR3 spans 13 residues. Germline CDR1 is SGHNT and CDR2 is YYREEE (reference sequence). V lost 4 bases, J lost 4 bases, and 5 bases stayed unmatched. The CDR3 is CASSPQGTYEQYF. CDR3 DNA sequence: TGTGCCAGCAGCCCACAGGGGACGTACGAGCAGTACTTC.

About this clonotype itself: This may stem from a read error, because a much larger clone lies one nucleotide away. V is TRBV11-2 and J is TRBJ2-5; possibly TRBD1 or TRBD2 for D (5 bases each). V gave up 5 bases and J gave up 13 bases, with 20 bases separating them. This CDR3 is built from 13 residues. Germline V gene lookup returns CDR1 SGHAT and CDR2 FQNNGV. The CDR3, as DNA: TGTGCCAGCAGCGCGAACCGACAGCGGCCCCGGTACTTC. Its translation: CASSANRQRPRYF. The entire variable domain, with the rest obtained from reference TRBV11-2 and TRBJ2-5, is as follows: EAGVAQSPRYKIIEKRQSVAFWCNPISGHATLYWYQQILGQGPKLLIQFQNNGVVDDSQLPKDRFSAERLKGVDSTLKIQPAKLEDSAVYLCASSANRQRPRYFGPGTRLLVL.

This clonotype has ten or more counts. This chain links TRBV6-5 with TRBJ1-1; possible D gene TRBD1, 6 bases. Germline CDR1 reads MNHEY; CDR2 reads SVGAGI. V lost 6 bases and J lost 4, with 12 bases in between. This CDR3 spans 13 amino acids. This chain's CDR3 is CASRPTGLTEAFF. CDR3 nucleotides: TGTGCCAGCAGGCCTACAGGGCTCACTGAAGCTTTCTTT.

This clonotype was recorded at least ten times. The chain employs TRBV12-3 or TRBV12-4 and TRBJ2-1; 10 bases are a match to TRBD2. The CDR3 is 17 residues long. Trimming removed 3 bases from V and 4 bases from J; junction bases left unmatched: 9. The CDR3, as DNA: TGTGCCAGCAGTTTCAGGCTAGCGGGGGATGCATACAATGAGCAGTTCTTC. This codes for CASSFRLAGDAYNEQFF.

This clonotype has only one observation. This may be a read error, as it is one base from a much larger clone. V gene TRBV6-4 combines with J gene TRBJ2-1; D gene unclear. The CDR3 covers 16 residues. Germline V CDR1 and CDR2: MRHNA, SNTAGT. The CDR3 protein is CVSSDSGSISYNEQFF. The CDR3, as DNA: TGTGTCAGCAGTGACTCGGGCAGCATCTCCTACAATGAGCAGTTCTTC.

This chain connects TRBV10-3 to TRBJ2-3; 14 bases are a match to TRBD2. V gave up 0 bases and J gave up 9 bases; unmatched junction bases: 5. Germline values: CDR1 ENHRY, CDR2 SYGVKD. This CDR3 region has 16 residues. The CDR3 loop is CAISESGLAGVQTQYF. The CDR3 DNA is TGTGCCATCAGTGAGTCGGGACTAGCGGGGGTGCAAACGCAGTATTTT.